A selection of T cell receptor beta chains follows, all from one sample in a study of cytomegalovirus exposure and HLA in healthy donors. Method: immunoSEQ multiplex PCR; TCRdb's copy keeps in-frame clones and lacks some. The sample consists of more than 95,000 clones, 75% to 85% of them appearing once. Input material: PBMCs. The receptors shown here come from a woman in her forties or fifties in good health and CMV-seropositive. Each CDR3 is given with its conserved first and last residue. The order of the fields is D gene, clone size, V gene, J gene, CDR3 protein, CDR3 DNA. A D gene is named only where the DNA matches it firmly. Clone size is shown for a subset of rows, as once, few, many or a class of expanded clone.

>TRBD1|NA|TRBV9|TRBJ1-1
CASSVGGQGANTEAFF
TGTGCCAGCAGCGTAGGAGGACAGGGGGCGAACACTGAAGCTTTCTTT
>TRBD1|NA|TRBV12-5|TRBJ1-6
CASGLSVQGASPLHF
TGTGCTAGTGGTTTGTCCGTACAGGGGGCTTCACCCCTCCACTTT
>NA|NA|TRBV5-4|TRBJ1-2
CASSLFQTENYGYTF
TGTGCCAGCAGCTTGTTCCAGACAGAAAACTATGGCTACACCTTC
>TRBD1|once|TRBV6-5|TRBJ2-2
CASSPTGAGELFF
TGTGCCAGCAGCCCGACAGGGGCCGGGGAGCTGTTTTTT
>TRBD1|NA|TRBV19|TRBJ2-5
CASSVTGVQETQYF
TGTGCCAGTAGTGTTACAGGGGTTCAAGAGACCCAGTACTTC
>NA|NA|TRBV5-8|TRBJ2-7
CASSLSISRDEQYF
TGTGCCAGCAGCCTCTCCATATCACGAGACGAGCAGTACTTC
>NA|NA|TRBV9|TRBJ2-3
CASSVSGTDTQYF
TGTGCCAGCAGCGTGAGCGGCACAGATACGCAGTATTTT
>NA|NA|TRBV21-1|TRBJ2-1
CASSKDQLLFHEQFF
TGTGCCAGCAGCAAAGATCAGTTATTGTTCCATGAGCAGTTCTTC
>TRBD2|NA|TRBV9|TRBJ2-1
CASSVEVAGPYNEQFF
TGTGCCAGCAGCGTAGAGGTAGCGGGACCCTACAATGAGCAGTTCTTC
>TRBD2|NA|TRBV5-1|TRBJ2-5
CASSLPTSGGSQETQYF
TGCGCCAGCAGCTTGCCGACTAGCGGGGGTTCCCAAGAGACCCAGTACTTC
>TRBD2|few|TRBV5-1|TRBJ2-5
CASSLVTSEETQYF
TGCGCCAGCAGCCTCGTTACTAGCGAAGAGACCCAGTACTTC
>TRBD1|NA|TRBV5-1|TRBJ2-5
CASSPLTGETQYF
TGCGCCAGCAGCCCACTGACAGGGGAGACCCAGTACTTC
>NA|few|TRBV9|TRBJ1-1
CASSVNVRNTEAFF
TGTGCCAGCAGCGTCAACGTCAGGAACACTGAAGCTTTCTTT
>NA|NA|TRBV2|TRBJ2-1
CASITPRSRKQFF
TGTGCCAGCATAACCCCGCGATCCAGGAAGCAGTTCTTC
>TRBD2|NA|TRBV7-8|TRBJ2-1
CASSLGLAAVPVYNEQFF
TGTGCCAGCAGCTTAGGACTAGCAGCCGTTCCCGTCTACAATGAGCAGTTCTTC
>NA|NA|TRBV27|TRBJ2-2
CASSFLATNTGELFF
TGTGCCAGCAGTTTTCTAGCCACGAACACCGGGGAGCTGTTTTTT
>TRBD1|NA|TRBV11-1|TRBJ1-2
CASSSTGVSGYTF
TGTGCCAGCAGCTCGACAGGGGTCAGTGGCTACACCTTC
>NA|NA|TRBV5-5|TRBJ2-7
CASSLSVAGSSYEQYF
TGTGCCAGCAGCTTGTCCGTTGCGGGGTCCTCCTACGAGCAGTACTTC
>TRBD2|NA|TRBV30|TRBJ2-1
CAWSSLAGVREQFF
TGTGCCTGGAGTAGCCTAGCGGGAGTGCGTGAGCAGTTCTTC
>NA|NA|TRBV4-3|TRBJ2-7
CASSQVYRTTSYEQYF
TGCGCCAGCAGCCAAGTCTATAGGACTACCTCCTACGAGCAGTACTTC
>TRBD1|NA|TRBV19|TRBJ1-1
CASRRTGTDTEAFF
TGTGCCAGTAGGAGGACAGGGACGGACACTGAAGCTTTCTTT
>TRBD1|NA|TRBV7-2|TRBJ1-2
CASSPGQGVYGYTF
TGTGCCAGCAGCCCTGGACAGGGGGTCTATGGCTACACCTTC
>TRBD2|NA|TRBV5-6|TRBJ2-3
CASTLGLEGDTQYF
TGTGCCAGCACCCTGGGACTAGAGGGGGATACGCAGTATTTT
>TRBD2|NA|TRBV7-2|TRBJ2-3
CASSLARGGDTDTQYF
TGTGCCAGCAGCTTAGCTAGGGGAGGGGATACAGATACGCAGTATTTT
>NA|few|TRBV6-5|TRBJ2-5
CASSSHRVAQYF
TGTGCCAGCAGTTCCCACAGGGTGGCCCAGTACTTC
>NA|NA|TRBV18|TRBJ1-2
CASSPPSGKISNYGYTF
TGTGCCAGCTCACCACCGTCAGGGAAAATATCTAACTATGGCTACACCTTC
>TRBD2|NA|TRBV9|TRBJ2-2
CASSEGLAGLNTGELFF
TGTGCCAGCAGCGAGGGACTAGCGGGGCTGAACACCGGGGAGCTGTTTTTT
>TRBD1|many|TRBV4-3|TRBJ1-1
CASSQAVDRGREAFF
TGCGCCAGCAGCCAAGCTGTGGACAGGGGACGTGAAGCTTTCTTT
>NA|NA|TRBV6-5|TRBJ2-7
CASSGGLADRQQYF
TGTGCCAGCAGCGGGGGGCTAGCGGATCGCCAGCAGTACTTC
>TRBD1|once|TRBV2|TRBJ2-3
CASGPRTGGTDTQYF
TGTGCCAGCGGCCCCCGGACAGGGGGCACAGATACGCAGTATTTT
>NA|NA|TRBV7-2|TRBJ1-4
CASSLIQGISEKLFF
TGTGCCAGCAGCTTAATACAGGGTATCAGTGAAAAACTGTTTTTT
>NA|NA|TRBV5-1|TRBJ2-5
CASSLTQTGWETQYF
TGCGCCAGCAGCTTAACCCAAACAGGGTGGGAGACCCAGTACTTC
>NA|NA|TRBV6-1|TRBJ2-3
CASIPDTRIYTQYF
TGTGCCAGCATCCCGGACACGAGAATCTATACGCAGTATTTT
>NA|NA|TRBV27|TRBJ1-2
CASSVWREVGGYTF
TGTGCCAGCAGTGTTTGGAGGGAAGTCGGTGGCTACACCTTC
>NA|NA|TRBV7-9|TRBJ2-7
CASSSSLYYQGRPYEQYF
TGTGCCAGCAGCTCCAGCTTATACTACCAGGGCCGTCCCTACGAGCAGTACTTC
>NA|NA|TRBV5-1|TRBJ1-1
CASSLGAPNTEAFF
TGCGCCAGCAGCTTGGGGGCACCGAACACTGAAGCTTTCTTT
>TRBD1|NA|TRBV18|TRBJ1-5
CASSPGTVNQPQHF
TGTGCCAGCTCACCAGGGACAGTCAATCAGCCCCAGCATTTT
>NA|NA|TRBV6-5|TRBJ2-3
CASSSGRTDTQYF
TGTGCCAGCAGCTCTGGGCGCACAGATACGCAGTATTTT
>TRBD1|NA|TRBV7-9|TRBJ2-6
CASSLTRQGTGANVLTF
TGTGCCAGCAGCCTGACCCGACAGGGGACTGGGGCCAACGTCCTGACTTTC
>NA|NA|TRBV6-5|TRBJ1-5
CASSYSLTGQPQHF
TGTGCCAGCAGTTACTCCCTAACGGGTCAGCCCCAGCATTTT
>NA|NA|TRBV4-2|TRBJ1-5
CASSQAQTRGPGQPQHF
TGTGCCAGCAGCCAAGCCCAGACAAGGGGCCCTGGGCAGCCCCAGCATTTT
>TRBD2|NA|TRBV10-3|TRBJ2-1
CAISEWTSGSNEQFF
TGTGCCATCAGTGAGTGGACTAGCGGGAGCAATGAGCAGTTCTTC
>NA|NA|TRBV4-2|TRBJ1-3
CASSQESGFNSGNTIYF
TGTGCCAGCAGCCAAGAATCAGGATTCAACTCTGGAAACACCATATATTTT
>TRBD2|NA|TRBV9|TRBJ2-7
CASSVVGGSHEQYF
TGTGCCAGCAGCGTAGTGGGGGGGTCCCACGAGCAGTACTTC
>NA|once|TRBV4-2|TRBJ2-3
CASSRGVVGHQPQYF
TGTGCCAGCAGCCGCGGGGTTGTGGGCCATCAGCCCCAGTATTTT
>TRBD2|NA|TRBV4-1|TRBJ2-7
CARETRIHRDYSYEQYF
TGCGCCAGAGAAACTCGTATACACCGGGACTACAGCTACGAGCAGTACTTC
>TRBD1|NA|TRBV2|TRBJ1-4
CASSDRTGREKLFF
TGTGCCAGCAGTGACAGGACAGGGCGGGAAAAACTGTTTTTT